The 20 T cell receptor beta chains in this list originate from one sample, sequenced in a study of tumor-infiltrating lymphocytes in primary liver carcinoma. Co-extraction yielded RNA and DNA from roughly 20-30 mg of unsorted bulk tissue. A constant-region primer served to make TCR beta cDNA from about 490 ng total RNA. Slightly modified ARM-PCR with three nested multiplex PCR rounds yielded TCR beta libraries. Running 9 to 11 cycles apiece, the first two PCR rounds relied on TRBV1-TRBV30 forward primers together with a C-beta reverse primer. Each CDR3 protein gets one entry after TCRdb re-called the multiplex PCR reads with MiXCR. The sample includes roughly 70,000 distinct CDR3 sequences, 71% of them seen just once. The material sequenced was liver tumor tissue from sampling region 4. The subset here: tumor region T4, right-lateral pole. All receptors come from a man aged 35-49 years with primary liver carcinoma and hepatitis B virus infection.

About this clonotype itself: The final CDR3 position lacks the conserved phenylalanine or tryptophan, pointing to a likely read error. The chain combines TRBV4-1 with TRBJ1-5; D is possibly TRBD1 (6 bases). The V gene's germline CDR1 is MGHRA and CDR2 YSYEKL. The germline V and J ends were trimmed by 0 bases and 3 bases, with 12 bases remaining between them. The CDR3 sequence is 16 residues long. The CDR3 nucleotides read TGCGCCAGCAGCCAAGAAGATGCGGGGGCCAATCAGCCCCAGCATCTT. Translating it yields CASSQEDAGANQPQHL.

About this clonotype: One end of the junction is discordant with germline, which a read error may explain. J is TRBJ2-2 and V is TRBV10-3; D tentatively reads TRBD1 or TRBD2 (5 bases each). This CDR3 is built from 14 residues. Germline CDR1 is ENHRY and CDR2 is SYGVKD. The CDR3 bases are TGTGTCATCAGGGAGCAGGACGACATCGGGGAGCTGTTTTTT. Residues: CVIREQDDIGELFF.

A word on this clonotype: The junction differs from germline at one of its ends, possibly a read error. This chain connects TRBV4-3 to TRBJ1-4; 7 nucleotides match TRBD1. The CDR3 sequence is 15 residues long. CDR1 and CDR2 from the germline V gene are LGHNA and YSLEER. This CDR3 reads CASSRSDRSNEKLIF. CDR3 bases: TGCGCCAGCAGCCGGTCGGACAGGTCTAATGAAAAACTAATTTTT.

The table lists this clonotype with a few counts. A much larger clone lies a single base off, so this may be a read error. The J gene is TRBJ2-7, the V gene TRBV7-8, with 7 bases that match TRBD1. Per germline, CDR1 SGHVS and CDR2 FQNEAQ. The CDR3 has 15 residues. J lost 2 bases, V lost 4 bases, and 8 bases had no gene match. CDR3 residues: CASSSYDREPYEQYF. Written as DNA, the CDR3 is TGTGCCAGCAGCTCTTATGACAGGGAGCCCTACGAGCAGTACTTC.

Ten or more counts support this clonotype. The chain recombines TRBV28 with TRBJ2-3; TRBD2 matches 13 bases. V was pared by 3 bases and J by 6 bases, with 3 bases of the junction left unmatched. Germline loops: CDR1 MDHEN, CDR2 SYDVKM. This CDR3 contains 15 residues. CDR3 bases: TGTGCCAGCAGTTTGGCGGGACTAGCGGGGGATACGCAGTATTTT. This translates into CASSLAGLAGDTQYF. The full variable domain, rest sourced from reference TRBV28 and TRBJ2-3, is DVKVTQSSRYLVKRTGEKVFLECVQDMDHENMFWYRQDPGLGLRLIYFSYDVKMKEKGDIPEGYSVSREKKERFSLILESASTNQTSMYLCASSLAGLAGDTQYFGPGTRLTVL.

The rearrangement joins TRBV6-2 or TRBV6-3 to TRBJ2-5; perhaps TRBD2 as D (6 bases). The CDR3 sequence is 16 residues long. The ends were cut back, 5 bases at V and 3 bases at J, with 19 bases in the middle. Germline values: CDR1 MNHEY, CDR2 SVGEGT. CDR3 DNA: TGTGCCAGCAGTCAATCGGCGGCAGCGGGCGAAGAGACCCAGTACTTC. It specifies CASSQSAAAGEETQYF.

The J gene is TRBJ1-2, the V gene TRBV11-2; D uncertain. Germline values: CDR1 SGHAT, CDR2 FQNNGV. V lost 6 bases, J lost 11 bases, and 22 bases lay in between. This CDR3 comprises 14 residues. The CDR3 loop is CASRLYRWPGAYTF. The CDR3 DNA follows: TGTGCCAGCAGGTTATACCGGTGGCCGGGCGCATACACCTTC.

This clonotype was counted only a few times. This chain connects TRBV12-3 or TRBV12-4 to TRBJ2-3, with D possibly matching TRBD1 (5 bases). The V gene lost 4 bases and the J gene lost 4 bases, with 15 bases spanning the gap. CDR3 size: 15 residues. The CDR3 is CASSWGRDGSDTQYF. The CDR3 coding sequence is TGTGCCAGCAGTTGGGGCAGGGATGGATCAGATACGCAGTATTTT.

This clonotype was counted ten times or more. J is TRBJ2-7 and V is TRBV6-5; 9 bases line up with TRBD1. The J segment lost 1 base and the V segment lost 1 base, leaving 2 bases of the junction unmatched. Germline assignment: CDR1 MNHEY and CDR2 SVGAGI. The CDR3 runs 15 residues. The CDR3 reads CASSYLGQGSYEQYF. CDR3 sequence (DNA): TGTGCCAGCAGTTACTTGGGACAGGGATCCTACGAGCAGTACTTC.

To note about this clonotype: Sequence at one end of the junction differs from germline and may be a read error. The chain joins TRBV6-2 or TRBV6-3 to TRBJ2-5; 13 nucleotides match TRBD2. The germline V gene encodes CDR1 MNHEY and CDR2 SVGEGT. The CDR3 contains 16 residues. The CDR3 DNA is TGTGCCGGCAGTTCGACTAGCGGGAGGTTGGGAGAGACCCAGTACTTC. It yields the protein CAGSSTSGRLGETQYF.

This clonotype was seen at least ten times. The rearrangement joins TRBV6-1 to TRBJ2-7; TRBD2 matches at 9 bases. The germline V gene encodes CDR1 MNHNS and CDR2 SASEGT. V was clipped by 4 bases and J by 1 base; unmatched bases: 5. The CDR3 totals 15 residues. CDR3 protein: CASSVSTSGSYEQYF. CDR3 sequence (DNA): TGTGCCAGCAGTGTCTCGACTAGCGGATCCTACGAGCAGTACTTC.

As concerns this clonotype: A clone one base away is much larger, so this may be a read error. The CDR3 does not close with the conserved phenylalanine or tryptophan, likely indicating a read error. The rearrangement links TRBV11-2 to TRBJ2-5; 11 bases map to TRBD1. This CDR3 is 15 amino acids long. J was trimmed by 2 bases and V by 5 bases; bases with no gene match: 4. CDR1 is SGHAT, CDR2 FQNNGV, per germline. The CDR3 DNA follows: TGTGCCAGCAGCAGGACAGGGGGCAGGCAAGAGACCCAGTACATC. It encodes CASSRTGGRQETQYI.

This clonotype was recorded only once. Because it lacks the conserved phenylalanine or tryptophan at the end, this CDR3 is likely a read error. CDR3 DNA sequence: TGCGCCAGCAGCATAGTTCTGGAAGAGACCCAGTACTGC. Protein product: CASSIVLEETQYC. This chain connects TRBV11-2 to TRBJ2-5; D not certain. Germline values: CDR1 SGHAT, CDR2 FQNNGV. CDR3 size: 13 residues.

Concerning this clonotype: Germline and junction disagree at one end, which may indicate a read error. The J gene is TRBJ1-1, the V gene TRBV6-1, with 7 bases lining up with TRBD1. CDR3 length: 16 residues. Germline V lookup: CDR1 MNHNS, CDR2 SASEGT. Written as DNA, the CDR3 is TGTGTCAGCAGGAAAGGGACAGTCCCAATGAACACTGAAGCATTCTTT. Translating it yields CVSRKGTVPMNTEAFF.

This clonotype was seen a few times. The chain recombines TRBV6-1 with TRBJ2-5, with 8 positions matching TRBD2. The ends lost 5 bases at V and 2 bases at J; junction bases unmatched: 4. CDR1 is MNHNS, CDR2 SASEGT, per germline. This CDR3 has 14 residues. CDR3 sequence (DNA): TGTGCCAGCAGTCAGGGACTAGTTCAAGAGACCCAGTACTTC. Protein sequence: CASSQGLVQETQYF.

This clonotype came up a few times. The CDR3 does not close with the conserved phenylalanine or tryptophan, likely indicating a read error. The chain uses TRBV12-5 and TRBJ2-7, with D perhaps given as TRBD1 or TRBD2 (5 bases each). This CDR3 region has 13 residues. CDR1 is LGHNT, CDR2 FRNRAP, per germline. V was pared by 7 bases and J by 1 base, with 11 bases between. This CDR3 reads CASEGTGSYEQYL. CDR3 sequence (DNA): TGTGCTAGTGAGGGGACCGGTTCCTACGAGCAGTACCTC.

This clonotype was detected once. The chain recombines TRBV12-3 or TRBV12-4 with TRBJ2-1, with 8 bases matching TRBD2. The CDR3 has 14 amino acids. V was pared by 8 bases and J by 9 bases, with 12 bases of the junction left unmatched. For the CDR3, the DNA is TGTGCCAGCGGTCCCGGGACTAGTGGGAGTGAGCAGTTCTTC. Amino acids: CASGPGTSGSEQFF.

Comment on this clonotype: At one end, the junction sequence differs from germline, possibly due to a read error. J is TRBJ2-5 and V is TRBV11-2; a possible D gene is TRBD2 (7 bases). The CDR3 consists of 12 residues. Per germline, CDR1 SGHAT and CDR2 FQNNGV. The CDR3 here is CANRFEGGTQYF. The CDR3 DNA reads as TGTGCCAACAGGTTTGAGGGGGGGACCCAATACTTC. Looking up the rest from reference TRBV11-2 and TRBJ2-5 gives the full variable domain: EAGVAQSPRYKIIEKRQSVAFWCNPISGHATLYWYQQILGQGPKLLIQFQNNGVVDDSQLPKDRFSAERLKGVDSTLKIQPAKLEDSAVYLCANRFEGGTQYFGPGTRLLVL.

The chain recombines TRBV5-1 with TRBJ1-6, with D perhaps matching TRBD1 (6 bases). The germline V gene encodes CDR1 SGHRS and CDR2 YFSETQ. V was pared by 5 bases and J by 11 bases, with 17 bases between. This CDR3 spans 14 amino acids. This CDR3 reads CASRMGQNVTPLHF. The CDR3 coding sequence is TGCGCCAGCAGGATGGGACAAAATGTAACACCCCTCCACTTT. The whole variable domain, remainder taken from reference TRBV5-1 and TRBJ1-6, is KAGVTQTPRYLIKTRGQQVTLSCSPISGHRSVSWYQQTPGQGLQFLFEYFSETQRNKGNFPGRFSGRQFSNSRSEMNVSTLELGDSALYLCASRMGQNVTPLHFGNGTRLTVT.

Comments on this clonotype: In this CDR3 the conserved last residue, phenylalanine or tryptophan, is missing, so a read error is likely. It is unclear where the CDR3 begins or ends on the DNA, so no DNA is shown, and the CDR3 is as TCRdb lists it. The chain couples TRBV2 to TRBJ2-1; TRBD1 is the table's D call, not checked against the DNA. Germline V gene data show CDR1 as SNHLY and CDR2 as FYNNEI. The CDR3 is 12 residues long, counting both termini. The CDR3 spells CASSTGEDERFS.